In its sample, the clone carrying this TCR beta chain was seen a few times. The data were obtained in a study of blood T cell repertoires in COVID-19. As for the study in general: PBMCs, B-cell-depleted T cells, or T cells provided the cDNA or gDNA that made up the material.

There are 16 residues in the CDR3. Germline V gene lookup returns CDR1 MNHEY and CDR2 SMNVEV (reference sequence). V shed 5 bases and J 2 bases; nucleotides not matched to a gene: 5. As handled by the study authors: Reference gene primers were amplified, and this amplification served to estimate nucleated cell counts. Generated by immunoSEQ multiplex PCR, the TCRdb table keeps only in-frame clones and is missing some. Clonal size and the V and J genes are those of that table, whereas D and trimming came from the DNA. Among 140,000 or so clones listed, more than 75% were seen once. Sequencing used peripheral blood. This chain links TRBV27 with TRBJ2-4; 11 bases are shared with TRBD2. This receptor was identified in a man in his sixties with acute or convalescent COVID-19. CDR3 region: CASSIAGGESKNIQYF. CDR3 nucleotides: TGTGCCAGCAGTATAGCGGGAGGGGAGTCCAAAAACATTCAGTACTTC.